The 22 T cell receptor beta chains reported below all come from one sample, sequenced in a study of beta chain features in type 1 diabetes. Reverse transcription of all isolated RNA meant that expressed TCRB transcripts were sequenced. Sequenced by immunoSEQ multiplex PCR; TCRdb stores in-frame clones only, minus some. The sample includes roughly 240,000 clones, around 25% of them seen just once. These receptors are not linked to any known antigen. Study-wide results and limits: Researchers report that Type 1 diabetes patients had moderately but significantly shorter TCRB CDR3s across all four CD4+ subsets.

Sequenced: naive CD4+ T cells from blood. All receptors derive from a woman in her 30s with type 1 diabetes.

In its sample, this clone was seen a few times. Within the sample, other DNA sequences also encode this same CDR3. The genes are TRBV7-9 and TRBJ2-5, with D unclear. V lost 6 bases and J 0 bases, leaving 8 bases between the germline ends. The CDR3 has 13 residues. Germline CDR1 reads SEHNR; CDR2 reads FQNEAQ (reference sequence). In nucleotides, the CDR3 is TGTGCCAGCAGTTCAGACAACCAAGAGACCCAGTACTTC. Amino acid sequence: CASSSDNQETQYF.

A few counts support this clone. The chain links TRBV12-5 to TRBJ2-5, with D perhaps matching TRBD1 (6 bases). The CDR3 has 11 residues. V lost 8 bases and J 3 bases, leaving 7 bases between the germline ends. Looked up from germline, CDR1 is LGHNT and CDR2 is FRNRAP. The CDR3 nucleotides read TGTGCTAGTACAGGGAAAGAGACCCAGTACTTC. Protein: CASTGKETQYF.

The CDR3: CAWIMQGIGGYTF. CDR3 DNA sequence: TGTGCCTGGATTATGCAGGGGATTGGGGGCTACACCTTC. The V call is TRBV30, the J call TRBJ1-2, with D perhaps matching TRBD1 (6 bases). Trimming took off 4 bases at V and 8 bases at J, with 17 bases between the two ends. Germline lookup yields CDR1 GTSNPN and CDR2 SVGIG (reference sequence). The length of the CDR3 is 13 residues.

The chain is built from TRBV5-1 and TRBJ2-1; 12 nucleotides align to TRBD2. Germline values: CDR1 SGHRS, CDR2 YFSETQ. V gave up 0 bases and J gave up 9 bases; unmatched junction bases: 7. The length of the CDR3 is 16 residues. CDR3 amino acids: CASSLAGLAGIIEQFF. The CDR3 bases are TGCGCCAGCAGCTTGGCGGGACTAGCGGGCATTATTGAGCAGTTCTTC.

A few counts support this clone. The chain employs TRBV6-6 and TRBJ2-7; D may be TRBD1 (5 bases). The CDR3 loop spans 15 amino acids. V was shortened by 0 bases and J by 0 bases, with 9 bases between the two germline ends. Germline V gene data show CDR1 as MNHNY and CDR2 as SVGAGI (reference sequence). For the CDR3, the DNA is TGTGCCAGCAGTTACTCCAGGGTCCTCTCCTACGAGCAGTACTTC. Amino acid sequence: CASSYSRVLSYEQYF.

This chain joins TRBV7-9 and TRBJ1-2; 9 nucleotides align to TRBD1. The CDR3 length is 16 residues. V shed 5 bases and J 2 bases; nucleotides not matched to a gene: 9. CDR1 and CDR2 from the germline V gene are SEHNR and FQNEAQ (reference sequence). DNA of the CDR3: TGTGCCAGCAGCCAGAATCCGGGACAGGGAAACTATGGCTACACCTTC. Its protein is CASSQNPGQGNYGYTF. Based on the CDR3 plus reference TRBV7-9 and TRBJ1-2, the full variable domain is DTGVSQNPRHKITKRGQNVTFRCDPISEHNRLYWYRQTLGQGPEFLTYFQNEAQLEKSRLLSDRFSAERPKGSFSTLEIQRTEQGDSAMYLCASSQNPGQGNYGYTFGSGTRLTVV.

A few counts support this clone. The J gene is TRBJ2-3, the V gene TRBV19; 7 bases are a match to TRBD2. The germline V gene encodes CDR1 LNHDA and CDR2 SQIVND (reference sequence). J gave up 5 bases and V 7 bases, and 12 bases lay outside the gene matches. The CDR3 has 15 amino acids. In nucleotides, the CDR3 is TGTGCCAGTACCCCGGGGGGAGCGGTTCAAGATACGCAGTATTTT. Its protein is CASTPGGAVQDTQYF.

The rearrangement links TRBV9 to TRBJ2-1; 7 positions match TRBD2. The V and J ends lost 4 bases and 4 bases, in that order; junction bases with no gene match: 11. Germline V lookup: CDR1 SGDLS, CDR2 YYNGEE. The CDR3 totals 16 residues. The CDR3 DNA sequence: TGTGCCAGCAGCACTGAGGCGGGAGTATCTTACAATGAGCAGTTCTTC. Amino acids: CASSTEAGVSYNEQFF.

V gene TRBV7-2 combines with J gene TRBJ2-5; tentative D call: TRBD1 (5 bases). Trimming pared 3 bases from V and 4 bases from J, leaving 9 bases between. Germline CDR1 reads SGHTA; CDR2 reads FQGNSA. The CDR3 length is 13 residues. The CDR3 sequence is CASSFGQGETQYF. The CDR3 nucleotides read TGTGCCAGCAGCTTCGGGCAGGGAGAGACCCAGTACTTC.

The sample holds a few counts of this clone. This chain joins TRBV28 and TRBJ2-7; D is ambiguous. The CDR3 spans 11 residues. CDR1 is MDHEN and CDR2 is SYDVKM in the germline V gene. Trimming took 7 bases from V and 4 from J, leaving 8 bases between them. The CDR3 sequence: CASNSAYEQYF. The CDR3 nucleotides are TGTGCCAGCAATAGTGCGTACGAGCAGTACTTC. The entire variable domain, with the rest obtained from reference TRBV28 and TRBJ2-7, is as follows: DVKVTQSSRYLVKRTGEKVFLECVQDMDHENMFWYRQDPGLGLRLIYFSYDVKMKEKGDIPEGYSVSREKKERFSLILESASTNQTSMYLCASNSAYEQYFGPGTRLTVT.

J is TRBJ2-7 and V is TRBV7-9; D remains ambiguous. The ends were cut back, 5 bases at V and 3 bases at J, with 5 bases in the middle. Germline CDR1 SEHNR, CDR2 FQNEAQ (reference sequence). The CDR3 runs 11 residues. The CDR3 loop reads CASSTGYEQYF. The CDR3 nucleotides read TGTGCCAGCAGCACCGGCTACGAGCAGTACTTC.

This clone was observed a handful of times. The CDR3 nucleotides read TGTGCCAGCAGCCAGGGGATAGCGAGCTCTGGGGCCAACGTCCTGACTTTC. Encoded protein: CASSQGIASSGANVLTF. The V call is TRBV4-2, the J call TRBJ2-6, with D possibly TRBD2 on 5 matching bases. V gave up 3 bases and J gave up 0 bases, with 12 bases separating them. Germline V gene lookup returns CDR1 LGHNA and CDR2 YNFKEQ. CDR3 length equals 17 residues.

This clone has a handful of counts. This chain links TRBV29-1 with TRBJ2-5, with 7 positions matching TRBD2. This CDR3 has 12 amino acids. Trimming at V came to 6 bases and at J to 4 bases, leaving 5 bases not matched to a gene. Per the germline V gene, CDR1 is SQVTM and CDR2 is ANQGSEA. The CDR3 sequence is CSVRASGETQYF. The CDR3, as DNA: TGCAGCGTGCGGGCTAGCGGAGAGACCCAGTACTTC.

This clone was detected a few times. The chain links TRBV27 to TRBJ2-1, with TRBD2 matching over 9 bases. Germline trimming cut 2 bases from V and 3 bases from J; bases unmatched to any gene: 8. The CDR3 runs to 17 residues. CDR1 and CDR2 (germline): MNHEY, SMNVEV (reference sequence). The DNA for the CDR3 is TGTGCCAGCAGTTTAGCGGGAGGGGATTTGATCTACAATGAGCAGTTCTTC. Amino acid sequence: CASSLAGGDLIYNEQFF.

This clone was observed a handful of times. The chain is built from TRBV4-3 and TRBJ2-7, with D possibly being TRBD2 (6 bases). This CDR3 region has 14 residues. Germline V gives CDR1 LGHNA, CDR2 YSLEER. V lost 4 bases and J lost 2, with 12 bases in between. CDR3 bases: TGCGCCAGCAGCCCTGTTGGAGGGACCTACGAGCAGTACTTC. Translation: CASSPVGGTYEQYF.

CDR3 bases: TGTGCCAGCAGTCCGTCCGAGCCCCAGCATTTT. Protein: CASSPSEPQHF. This chain uses TRBV28 with TRBJ1-5; D remains ambiguous. Looked up from germline, CDR1 is MDHEN and CDR2 is SYDVKM. The CDR3 spans 11 residues. Trimming stripped 5 bases from V and 8 bases from J, with 7 bases between.

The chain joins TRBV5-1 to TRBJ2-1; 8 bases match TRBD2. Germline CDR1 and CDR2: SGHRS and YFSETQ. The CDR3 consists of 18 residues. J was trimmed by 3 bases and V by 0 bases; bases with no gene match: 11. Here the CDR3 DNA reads TGCGCCAGCAGCTTGGCCATAAGTCAGCGGGAGAGCTACAATGAGCAGTTCTTC. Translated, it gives CASSLAISQRESYNEQFF.

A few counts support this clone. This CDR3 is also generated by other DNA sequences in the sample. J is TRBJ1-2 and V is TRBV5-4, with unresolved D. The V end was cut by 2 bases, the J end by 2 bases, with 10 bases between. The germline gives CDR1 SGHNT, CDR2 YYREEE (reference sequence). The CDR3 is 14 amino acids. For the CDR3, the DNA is TGTGCCAGCAGCTTAGATCCGGGGAACTATGGCTACACCTTC. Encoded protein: CASSLDPGNYGYTF.

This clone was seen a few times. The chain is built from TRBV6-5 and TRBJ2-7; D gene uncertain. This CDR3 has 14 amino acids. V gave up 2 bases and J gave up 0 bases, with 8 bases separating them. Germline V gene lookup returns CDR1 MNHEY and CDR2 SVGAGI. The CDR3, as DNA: TGTGCCAGCAGTTACAACACTATCTCCTACGAGCAGTACTTC. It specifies CASSYNTISYEQYF.

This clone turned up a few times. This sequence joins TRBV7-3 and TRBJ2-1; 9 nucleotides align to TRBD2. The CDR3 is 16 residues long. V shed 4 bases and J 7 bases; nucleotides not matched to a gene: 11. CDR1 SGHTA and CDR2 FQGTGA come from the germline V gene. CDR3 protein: CASSSSLLAGRNEQFF. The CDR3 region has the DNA TGTGCCAGCAGCTCATCCCTTCTAGCGGGGAGGAATGAGCAGTTCTTC.

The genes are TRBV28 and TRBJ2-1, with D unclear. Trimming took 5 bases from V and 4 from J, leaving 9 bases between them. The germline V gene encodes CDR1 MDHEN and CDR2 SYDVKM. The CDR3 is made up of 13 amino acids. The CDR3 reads CASSGQPYNEQFF. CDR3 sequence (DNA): TGTGCCAGCAGTGGGCAGCCGTACAATGAGCAGTTCTTC.

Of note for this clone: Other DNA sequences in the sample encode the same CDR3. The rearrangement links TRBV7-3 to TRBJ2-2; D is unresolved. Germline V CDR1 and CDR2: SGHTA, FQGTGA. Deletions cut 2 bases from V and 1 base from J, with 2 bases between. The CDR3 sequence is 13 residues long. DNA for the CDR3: TGTGCCAGCAGCTTACTGAACACCGGGGAGCTGTTTTTT. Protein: CASSLLNTGELFF.